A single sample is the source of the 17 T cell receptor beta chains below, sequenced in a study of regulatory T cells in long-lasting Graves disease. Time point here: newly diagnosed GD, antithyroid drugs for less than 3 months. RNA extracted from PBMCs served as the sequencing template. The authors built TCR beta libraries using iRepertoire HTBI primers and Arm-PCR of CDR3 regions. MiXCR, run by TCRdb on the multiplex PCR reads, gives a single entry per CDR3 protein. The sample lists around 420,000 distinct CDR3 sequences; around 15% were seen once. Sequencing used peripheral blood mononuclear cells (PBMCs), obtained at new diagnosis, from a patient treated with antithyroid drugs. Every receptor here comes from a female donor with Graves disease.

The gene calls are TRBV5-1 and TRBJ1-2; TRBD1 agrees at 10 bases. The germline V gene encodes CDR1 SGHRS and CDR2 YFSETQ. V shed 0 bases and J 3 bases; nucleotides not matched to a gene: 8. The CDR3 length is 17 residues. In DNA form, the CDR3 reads TGCGCCAGCAGCTTGGCCGAGGAGACAGGGGGCTACTATGGCTACACCTTC. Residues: CASSLAEETGGYYGYTF.

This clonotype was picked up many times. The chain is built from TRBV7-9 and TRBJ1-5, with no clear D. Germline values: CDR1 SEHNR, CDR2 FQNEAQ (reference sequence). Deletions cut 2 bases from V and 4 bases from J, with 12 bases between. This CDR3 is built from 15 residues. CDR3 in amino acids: CASSLWEGRNQPQHF. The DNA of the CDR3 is TGTGCCAGCAGCTTATGGGAGGGTCGAAATCAGCCCCAGCATTTT.

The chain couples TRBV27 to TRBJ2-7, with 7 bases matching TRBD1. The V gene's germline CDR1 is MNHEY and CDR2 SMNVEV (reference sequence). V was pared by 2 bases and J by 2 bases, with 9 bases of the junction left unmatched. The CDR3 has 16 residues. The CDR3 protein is CASSLIGGVPTYEQYF. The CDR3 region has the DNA TGTGCCAGCAGTTTAATAGGGGGCGTTCCAACCTACGAGCAGTACTTC.

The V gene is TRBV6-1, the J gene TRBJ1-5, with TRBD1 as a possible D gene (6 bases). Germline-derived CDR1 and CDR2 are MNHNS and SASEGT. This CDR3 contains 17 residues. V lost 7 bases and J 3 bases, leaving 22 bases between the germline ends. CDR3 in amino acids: CASTATGGPGINQPQHF. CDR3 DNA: TGTGCCAGCACCGCAACGGGGGGGCCGGGGATCAATCAGCCCCAGCATTTT.

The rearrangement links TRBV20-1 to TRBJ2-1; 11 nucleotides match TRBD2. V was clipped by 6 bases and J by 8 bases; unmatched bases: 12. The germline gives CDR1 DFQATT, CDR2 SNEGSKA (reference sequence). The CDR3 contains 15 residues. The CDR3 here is CSAPGSGRGSYEQFF. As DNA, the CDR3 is TGCAGTGCCCCGGGTAGCGGGAGGGGTAGCTATGAGCAGTTCTTC.

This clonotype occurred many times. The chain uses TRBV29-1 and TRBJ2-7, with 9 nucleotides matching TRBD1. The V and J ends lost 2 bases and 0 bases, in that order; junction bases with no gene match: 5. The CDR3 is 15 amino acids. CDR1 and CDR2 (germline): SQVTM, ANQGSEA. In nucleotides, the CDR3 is TGCAGCGTTGAATACGCGGGACAGGGCTCCTACGAGCAGTACTTC. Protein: CSVEYAGQGSYEQYF.

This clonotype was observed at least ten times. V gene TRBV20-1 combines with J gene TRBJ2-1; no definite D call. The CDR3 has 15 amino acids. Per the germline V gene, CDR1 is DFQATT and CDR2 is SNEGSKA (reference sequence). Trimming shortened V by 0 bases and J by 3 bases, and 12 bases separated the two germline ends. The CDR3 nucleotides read TGCAGTGCTAGAGATGGCCAGACCGGCTACAATGAGCAGTTCTTC. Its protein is CSARDGQTGYNEQFF.

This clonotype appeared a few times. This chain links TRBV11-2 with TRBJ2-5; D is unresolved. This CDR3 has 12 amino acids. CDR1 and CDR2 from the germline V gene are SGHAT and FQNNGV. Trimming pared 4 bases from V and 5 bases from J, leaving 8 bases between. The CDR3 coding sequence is TGTGCCAGCAGCTCAGAATTTGAGACCCAGTACTTC. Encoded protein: CASSSEFETQYF.

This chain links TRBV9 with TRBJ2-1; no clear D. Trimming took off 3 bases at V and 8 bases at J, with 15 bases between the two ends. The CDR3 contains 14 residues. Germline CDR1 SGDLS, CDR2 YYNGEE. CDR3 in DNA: TGTGCCAGCAGCGCTGACGCCCAGTTCTATGAGCAGTTCTTC. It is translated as CASSADAQFYEQFF.

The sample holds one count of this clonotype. This CDR3 reads CASSYAGSQETQYF. The CDR3, as DNA: TGTGCCAGCAGTTACGCAGGGAGCCAAGAGACCCAGTACTTC. V is TRBV5-5 and J is TRBJ2-5; D might be TRBD1 or TRBD2, each matching 5 bases. The CDR3 length is 14 residues. In germline, CDR1 is SGHKS, CDR2 YYEKEE (reference sequence). V was pared by 5 bases and J by 1 base, with 12 bases between.

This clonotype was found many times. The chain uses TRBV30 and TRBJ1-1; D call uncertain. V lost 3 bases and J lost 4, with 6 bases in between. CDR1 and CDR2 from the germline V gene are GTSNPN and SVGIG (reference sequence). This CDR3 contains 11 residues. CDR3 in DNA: TGTGCCTGGAGACGGACCACTGAAGCTTTCTTT. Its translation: CAWRRTTEAFF.

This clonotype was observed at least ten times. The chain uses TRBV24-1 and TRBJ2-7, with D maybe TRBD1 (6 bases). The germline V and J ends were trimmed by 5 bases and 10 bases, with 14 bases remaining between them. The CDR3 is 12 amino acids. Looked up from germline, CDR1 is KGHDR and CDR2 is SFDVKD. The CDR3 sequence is CATSGAGEDQYF. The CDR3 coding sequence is TGTGCCACCAGTGGGGCAGGGGAAGATCAGTACTTC.

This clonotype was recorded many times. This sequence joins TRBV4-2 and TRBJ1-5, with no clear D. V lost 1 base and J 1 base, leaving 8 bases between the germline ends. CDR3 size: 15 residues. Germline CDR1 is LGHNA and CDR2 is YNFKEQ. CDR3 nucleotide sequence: TGTGCCAGCAGCCAAGGGTCCAGGAGCAATCAGCCCCAGCATTTT. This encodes CASSQGSRSNQPQHF.

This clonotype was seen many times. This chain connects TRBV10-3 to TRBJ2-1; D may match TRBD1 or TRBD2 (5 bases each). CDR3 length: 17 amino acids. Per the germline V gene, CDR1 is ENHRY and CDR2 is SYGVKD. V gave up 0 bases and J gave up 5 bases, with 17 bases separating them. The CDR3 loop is CAISESLGRDLNNEQFF. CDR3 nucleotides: TGTGCCATCAGTGAGTCGCTGGGCCGGGACCTAAACAATGAGCAGTTCTTC.

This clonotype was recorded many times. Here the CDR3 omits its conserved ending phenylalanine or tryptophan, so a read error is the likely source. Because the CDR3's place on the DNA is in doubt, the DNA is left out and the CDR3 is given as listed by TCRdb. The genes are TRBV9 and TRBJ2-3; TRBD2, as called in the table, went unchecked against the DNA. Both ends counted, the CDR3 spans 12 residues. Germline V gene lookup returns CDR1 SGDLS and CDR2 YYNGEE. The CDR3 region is CASSGQREGPEK.

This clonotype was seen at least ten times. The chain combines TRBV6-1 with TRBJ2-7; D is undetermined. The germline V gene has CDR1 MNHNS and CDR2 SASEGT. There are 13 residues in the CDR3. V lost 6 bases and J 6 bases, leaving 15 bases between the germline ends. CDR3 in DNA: TGTGCCAGCAGCCAAGATCTGTACGGCGAGCAGTACTTC. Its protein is CASSQDLYGEQYF.

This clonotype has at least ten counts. Written as DNA, the CDR3 is TGTGCCAGTACCTATGTGGCAGAGTATAATCAGCCCCAGCATTTT. Protein: CASTYVAEYNQPQHF. The V and J genes are TRBV19 and TRBJ1-5; D remains ambiguous. The CDR3 length is 15 residues. V shed 7 bases and J shed 4 bases, with 17 bases lying between them. Germline V gene sequence: CDR1 LNHDA, CDR2 SQIVND (reference sequence).